This T cell receptor beta chain is from a study of cytomegalovirus exposure and HLA in healthy donors. For the study at large: Within an early data release were 80 million to 90 million unique TCRs drawn from HLA-typed donors.

Study conclusions and caveats: Later analysis demonstrated an association between a missense DCLRE1C variant and TCR beta V- and J-gene trimming. Researchers had no immune exposure information except CMV serostatus available.

The CDR3 loop spans 13 amino acids. V was shortened by 3 bases and J by 5 bases, with 11 bases between the two germline ends. Germline V gives CDR1 MNHEY, CDR2 SMNVEV (reference sequence). In the PCR, 60 Vbeta and 13 Jbeta primers were used. Sequencing was performed with immunoSEQ multiplex PCR; in TCRdb, only in-frame clones are kept and a portion is missing. The sample consists of over 80,000 clones, around 80% of them appearing once. On this clone: No antigen is known for it.

Source material: PBMCs. This chain uses TRBV27 with TRBJ2-7, with D perhaps TRBD2 (6 bases). This clonotype originated in a man between 35 and 55 years old in good health and CMV-seropositive. The CDR3 spells CASSLRGFDEQYF. The CDR3 DNA reads as TGTGCCAGCAGTTTGCGGGGCTTTGACGAGCAGTACTTC.